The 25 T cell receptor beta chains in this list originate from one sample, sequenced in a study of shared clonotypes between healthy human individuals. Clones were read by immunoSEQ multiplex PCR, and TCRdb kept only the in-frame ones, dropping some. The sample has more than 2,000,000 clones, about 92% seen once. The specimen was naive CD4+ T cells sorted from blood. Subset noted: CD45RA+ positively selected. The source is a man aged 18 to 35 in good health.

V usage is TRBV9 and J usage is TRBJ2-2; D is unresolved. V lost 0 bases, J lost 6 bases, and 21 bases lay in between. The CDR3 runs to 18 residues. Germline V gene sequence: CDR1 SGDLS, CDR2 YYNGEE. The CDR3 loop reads CASSVATSALKGAGELFF. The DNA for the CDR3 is TGTGCCAGCAGCGTAGCTACGTCGGCACTCAAGGGCGCCGGGGAGCTGTTTTTT.

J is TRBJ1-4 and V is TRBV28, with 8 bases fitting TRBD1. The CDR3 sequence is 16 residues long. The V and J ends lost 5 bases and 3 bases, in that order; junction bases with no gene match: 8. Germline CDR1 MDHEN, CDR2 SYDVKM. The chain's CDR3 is CASSALWTGSNEKLFF. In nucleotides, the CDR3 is TGTGCCAGCAGTGCGCTTTGGACAGGGTCTAATGAAAAACTGTTTTTT.

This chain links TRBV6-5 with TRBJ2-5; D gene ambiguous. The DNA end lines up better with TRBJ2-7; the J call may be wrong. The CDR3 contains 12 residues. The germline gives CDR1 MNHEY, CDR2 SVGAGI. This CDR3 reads CASSRALSEQYF. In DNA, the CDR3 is TGTGCCAGCAGTCGGGCCCTGAGCGAGCAGTACTTC.

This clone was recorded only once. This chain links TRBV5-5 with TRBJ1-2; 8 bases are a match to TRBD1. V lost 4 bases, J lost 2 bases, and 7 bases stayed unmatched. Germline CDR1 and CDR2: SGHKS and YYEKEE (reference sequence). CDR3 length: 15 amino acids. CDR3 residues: CASSLPQGANYGYTF. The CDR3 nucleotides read TGTGCCAGCAGCCTTCCCCAGGGGGCCAACTATGGCTACACCTTC. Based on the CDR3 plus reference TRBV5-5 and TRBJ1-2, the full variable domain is DAGVTQSPTHLIKTRGQQVTLRCSPISGHKSVSWYQQVLGQGPQFIFQYYEKEERGRGNFPDRFSARQFPNYSSELNVNALLLGDSALYLCASSLPQGANYGYTFGSGTRLTVV.

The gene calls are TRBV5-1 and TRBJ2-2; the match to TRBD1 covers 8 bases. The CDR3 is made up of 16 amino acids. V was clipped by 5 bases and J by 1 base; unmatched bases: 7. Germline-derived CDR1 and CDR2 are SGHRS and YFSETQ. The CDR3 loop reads CASRLSGTGNTGELFF. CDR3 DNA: TGCGCCAGCAGGCTCTCTGGGACAGGGAACACCGGGGAGCTGTTTTTT.

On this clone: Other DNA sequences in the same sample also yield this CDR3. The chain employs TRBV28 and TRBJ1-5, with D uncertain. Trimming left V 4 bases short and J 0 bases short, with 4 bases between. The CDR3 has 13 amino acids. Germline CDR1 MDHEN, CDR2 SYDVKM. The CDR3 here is CASSSTSNQPQHF. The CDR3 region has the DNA TGTGCCAGCAGTTCTACTAGCAATCAGCCCCAGCATTTT.

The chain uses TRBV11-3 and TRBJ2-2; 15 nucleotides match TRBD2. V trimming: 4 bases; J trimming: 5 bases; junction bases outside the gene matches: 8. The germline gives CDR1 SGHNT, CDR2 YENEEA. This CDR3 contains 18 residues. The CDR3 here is CASSSPGLAGGPTGELFF. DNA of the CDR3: TGTGCCAGCAGCTCGCCGGGACTAGCGGGGGGCCCGACCGGGGAGCTGTTTTTT.

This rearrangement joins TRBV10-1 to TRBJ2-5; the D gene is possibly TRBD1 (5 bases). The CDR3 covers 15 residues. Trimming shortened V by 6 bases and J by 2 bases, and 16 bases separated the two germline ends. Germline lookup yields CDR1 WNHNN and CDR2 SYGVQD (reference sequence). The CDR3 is CASRKDRTHQETQYF. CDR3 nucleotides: TGCGCCAGCAGGAAAGACAGAACCCATCAAGAGACCCAGTACTTC.

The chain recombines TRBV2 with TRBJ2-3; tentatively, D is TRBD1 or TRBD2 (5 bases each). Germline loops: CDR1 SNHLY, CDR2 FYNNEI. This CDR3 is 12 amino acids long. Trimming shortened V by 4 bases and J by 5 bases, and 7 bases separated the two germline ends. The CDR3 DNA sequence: TGTGCCAGCAGTGTGGGGGTAGATACGCAGTATTTT. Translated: CASSVGVDTQYF.

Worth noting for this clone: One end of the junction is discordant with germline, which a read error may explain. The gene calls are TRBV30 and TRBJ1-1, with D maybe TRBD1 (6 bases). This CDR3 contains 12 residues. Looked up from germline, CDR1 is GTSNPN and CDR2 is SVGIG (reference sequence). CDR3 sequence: CAWQGGGPEAFF. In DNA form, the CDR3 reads TGTGCCTGGCAGGGCGGGGGCCCTGAGGCTTTCTTT.

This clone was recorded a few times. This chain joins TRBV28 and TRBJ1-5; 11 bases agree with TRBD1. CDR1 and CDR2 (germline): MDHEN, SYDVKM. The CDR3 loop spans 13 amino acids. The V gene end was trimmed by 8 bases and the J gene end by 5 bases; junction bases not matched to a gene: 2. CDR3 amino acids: CASGQGAYQPQHF. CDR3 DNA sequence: TGTGCCAGCGGACAGGGGGCATATCAGCCCCAGCATTTT.

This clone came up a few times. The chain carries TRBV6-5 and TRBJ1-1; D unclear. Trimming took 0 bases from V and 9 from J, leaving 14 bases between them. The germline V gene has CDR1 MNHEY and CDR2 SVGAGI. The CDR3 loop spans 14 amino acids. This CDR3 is CASSYSRDRVKAFF. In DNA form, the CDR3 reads TGTGCCAGCAGTTACTCCCGCGACCGAGTTAAAGCTTTCTTT.

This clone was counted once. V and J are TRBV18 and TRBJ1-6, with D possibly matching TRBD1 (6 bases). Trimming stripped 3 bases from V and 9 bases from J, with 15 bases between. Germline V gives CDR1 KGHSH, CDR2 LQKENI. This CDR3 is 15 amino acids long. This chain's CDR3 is CASSPEGGVGSPLHF. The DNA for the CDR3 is TGTGCCAGCTCACCGGAAGGGGGGGTAGGTTCACCCCTCCACTTT.

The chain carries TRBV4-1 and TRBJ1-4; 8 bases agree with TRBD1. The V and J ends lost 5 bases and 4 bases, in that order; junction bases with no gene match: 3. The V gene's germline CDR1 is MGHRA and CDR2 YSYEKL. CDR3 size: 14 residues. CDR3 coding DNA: TGCGCCAGCAGCTCCGACAGGGGTAATGAAAAACTGTTTTTT. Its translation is CASSSDRGNEKLFF.

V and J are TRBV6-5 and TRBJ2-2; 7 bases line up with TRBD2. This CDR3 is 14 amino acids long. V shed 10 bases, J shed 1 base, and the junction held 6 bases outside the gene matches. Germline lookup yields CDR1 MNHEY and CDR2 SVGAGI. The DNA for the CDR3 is TGTGCCACAACATGGGGGGGGAACACCGGGGAGCTGTTTTTT. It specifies CATTWGGNTGELFF.

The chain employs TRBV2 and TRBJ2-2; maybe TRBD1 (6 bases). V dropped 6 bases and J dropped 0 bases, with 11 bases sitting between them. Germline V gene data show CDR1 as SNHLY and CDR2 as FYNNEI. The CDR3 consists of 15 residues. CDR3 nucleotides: TGTGCCAGCAGCATAGACAGGTCGAACACCGGGGAGCTGTTTTTT. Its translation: CASSIDRSNTGELFF.

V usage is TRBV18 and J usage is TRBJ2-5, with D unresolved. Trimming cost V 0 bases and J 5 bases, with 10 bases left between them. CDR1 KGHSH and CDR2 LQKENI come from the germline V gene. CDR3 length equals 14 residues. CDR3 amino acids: CASSPPTVKETQYF. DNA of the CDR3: TGTGCCAGCTCACCACCCACCGTGAAGGAGACCCAGTACTTC.

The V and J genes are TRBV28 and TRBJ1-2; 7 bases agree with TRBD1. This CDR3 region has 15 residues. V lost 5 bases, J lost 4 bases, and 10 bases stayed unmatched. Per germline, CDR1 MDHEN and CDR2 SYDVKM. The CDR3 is CASSPTGKGAYGYTF. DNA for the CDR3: TGTGCCAGCAGTCCAACAGGGAAGGGGGCCTATGGCTACACCTTC.

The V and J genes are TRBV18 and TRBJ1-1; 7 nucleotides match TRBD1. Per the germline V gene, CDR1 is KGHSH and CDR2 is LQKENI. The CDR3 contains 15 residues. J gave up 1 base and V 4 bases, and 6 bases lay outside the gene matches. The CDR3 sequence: CASSLQQGSNTEAFF. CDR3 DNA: TGTGCCAGCTCACTACAACAGGGGTCGAACACTGAAGCTTTCTTT.

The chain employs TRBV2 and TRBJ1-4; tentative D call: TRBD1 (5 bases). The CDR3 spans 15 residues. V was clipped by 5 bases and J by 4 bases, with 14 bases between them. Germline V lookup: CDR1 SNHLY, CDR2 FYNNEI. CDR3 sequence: CASSKGRLFNEKLFF. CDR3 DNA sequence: TGTGCCAGCAGTAAGGGACGGCTATTTAATGAAAAACTGTTTTTT. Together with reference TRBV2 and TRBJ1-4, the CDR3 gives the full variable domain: EPEVTQTPSHQVTQMGQEVILRCVPISNHLYFYWYRQILGQKVEFLVSFYNNEISEKSEIFDDQFSVERPDGSNFTLKIRSTKLEDSAMYFCASSKGRLFNEKLFFGSGTQLSVL.

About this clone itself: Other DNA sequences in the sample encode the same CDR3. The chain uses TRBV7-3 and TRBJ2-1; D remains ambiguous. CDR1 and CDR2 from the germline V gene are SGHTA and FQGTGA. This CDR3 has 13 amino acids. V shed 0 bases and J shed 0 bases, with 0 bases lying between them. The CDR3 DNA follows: TGTGCCAGCAGCTTAACCTCCTACAATGAGCAGTTCTTC. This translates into CASSLTSYNEQFF.

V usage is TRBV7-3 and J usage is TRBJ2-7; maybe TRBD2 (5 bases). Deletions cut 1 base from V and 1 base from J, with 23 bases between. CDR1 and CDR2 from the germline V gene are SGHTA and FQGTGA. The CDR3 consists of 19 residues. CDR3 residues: CASSLMGRFEDGPSYEQYF. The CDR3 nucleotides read TGTGCCAGCAGCTTAATGGGGAGATTTGAGGACGGCCCTTCCTACGAGCAGTACTTC.

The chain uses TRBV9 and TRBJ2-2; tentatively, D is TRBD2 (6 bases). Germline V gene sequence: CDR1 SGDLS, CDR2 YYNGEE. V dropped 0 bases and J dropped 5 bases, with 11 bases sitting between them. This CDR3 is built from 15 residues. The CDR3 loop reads CASSVESGPTGELFF. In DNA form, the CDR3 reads TGTGCCAGCAGCGTAGAAAGCGGGCCGACCGGGGAGCTGTTTTTT.

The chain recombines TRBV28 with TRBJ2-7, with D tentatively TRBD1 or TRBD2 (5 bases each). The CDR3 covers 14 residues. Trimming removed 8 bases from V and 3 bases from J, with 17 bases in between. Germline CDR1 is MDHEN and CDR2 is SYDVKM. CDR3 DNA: TGTGCCAGCGGCGGAAGGGACCGATACTACGAGCAGTACTTC. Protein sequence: CASGGRDRYYEQYF.

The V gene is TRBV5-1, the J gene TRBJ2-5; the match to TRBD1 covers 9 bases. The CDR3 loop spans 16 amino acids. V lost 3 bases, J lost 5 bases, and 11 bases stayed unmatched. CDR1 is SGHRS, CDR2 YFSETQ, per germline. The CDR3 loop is CASSSGIGQGRETQYF. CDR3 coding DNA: TGCGCCAGCAGCTCCGGGATAGGACAGGGGCGTGAGACCCAGTACTTC.